The 18 T cell receptor beta chains presented below share a single source sample, sequenced in a study of cytomegalovirus exposure and HLA in healthy donors. Only in-frame clones appear in the TCRdb table, and some are missing; sequencing was by immunoSEQ multiplex PCR. The sample holds under 200,000 clones, roughly 90% seen once. Sequenced material: PBMCs. The receptors were gathered from a woman under 30 in good health and CMV-seropositive.

The V and J genes are TRBV28 and TRBJ2-1; D perhaps matches TRBD1 (6 bases). The germline CDR1 and CDR2 sequences are MDHEN and SYDVKM. CDR3 length: 16 residues. Trimming shortened V by 7 bases and J by 7 bases, and 23 bases separated the two germline ends. The chain's CDR3 is CASTLGGQGKGNEQFF. CDR3 nucleotides: TGTGCCAGCACCCTAGGAGGCCAGGGGAAGGGGAATGAGCAGTTCTTC.

This chain uses TRBV11-1 with TRBJ2-7; D perhaps matches TRBD2 (5 bases). Deletions cut 0 bases from V and 2 bases from J, with 11 bases between. The length of the CDR3 is 15 residues. In germline, CDR1 is SGHAT, CDR2 FQDESV (reference sequence). The CDR3 loop reads CASSLAGSAPYEQYF. The CDR3 DNA sequence: TGTGCCAGCAGCTTAGCGGGGAGTGCTCCCTACGAGCAGTACTTC.

The CDR3, as DNA: TGTGCCAGCAGCTCACAAGCAAGGAGGAGGACGAACACTGAAGCTTTCTTT. It encodes CASSSQARRRTNTEAFF. The chain employs TRBV5-6 and TRBJ1-1; D not certain. This CDR3 is built from 17 residues. CDR1 and CDR2 from the germline V gene are SGHDT and YYEEEE. V lost 3 bases, J lost 1 base, and 19 bases lay in between.

This chain joins TRBV27 and TRBJ1-2; 8 bases are shared with TRBD1. Trimming at V came to 4 bases and at J to 1 base, leaving 5 bases not matched to a gene. The CDR3 spans 15 residues. CDR1 is MNHEY and CDR2 is SMNVEV in the germline V gene (reference sequence). CDR3 region: CASSSAGQGNYGYTF. DNA of the CDR3: TGTGCCAGCAGTTCCGCCGGACAGGGTAACTATGGCTACACCTTC.

This rearrangement joins TRBV27 to TRBJ2-2; a weak D match, TRBD1 (6 bases). This CDR3 has 16 amino acids. Germline CDR1 reads MNHEY; CDR2 reads SMNVEV (reference sequence). Between the trimmed V and J ends, which lost 10 bases and 2 bases, there was a span of 20 bases. CDR3 region: CATTHRGQINTGELFF. The DNA for the CDR3 is TGTGCCACCACCCACCGAGGACAGATTAACACCGGGGAGCTGTTTTTT.

The J gene is TRBJ2-2, the V gene TRBV19; 7 bases line up with TRBD2. This CDR3 contains 14 residues. V lost 7 bases and J lost 3; bases outside the gene matches: 5. Germline V lookup: CDR1 LNHDA, CDR2 SQIVND (reference sequence). The CDR3 bases are TGTGCCAGTAAATGGGGAGGGGACACCGGGGAGCTGTTTTTT. This translates into CASKWGGDTGELFF.

This clone has only a few counts. The chain couples TRBV5-6 to TRBJ1-5; D is undetermined. The CDR3 consists of 13 residues. Germline V gene data show CDR1 as SGHDT and CDR2 as YYEEEE. V lost 4 bases, J lost 6 bases, and 11 bases lay in between. CDR3 region: CASSLGWAQPQHF. CDR3 in DNA: TGTGCCAGCAGCCTGGGATGGGCTCAGCCCCAGCATTTT.

This chain joins TRBV28 and TRBJ1-2, with 10 bases aligning to TRBD1. Germline lookup yields CDR1 MDHEN and CDR2 SYDVKM. V lost 7 bases and J lost 4; bases outside the gene matches: 9. The CDR3 covers 15 residues. The CDR3 protein is CASTLGQGIPYGYTF. The CDR3 DNA reads TGTGCCAGCACCCTGGGACAGGGGATTCCCTATGGCTACACCTTC.

The gene calls are TRBV5-1 and TRBJ2-7, with 8 bases that match TRBD2. Per germline, CDR1 SGHRS and CDR2 YFSETQ. The CDR3 extends over 19 amino acids. V shed 0 bases and J 0 bases; nucleotides not matched to a gene: 14. The CDR3 DNA reads TGCGCCAGCAGCTTGGACCGGACTAGCAGGAGTGACATCTCCTACGAGCAGTACTTC. This encodes CASSLDRTSRSDISYEQYF.

The CDR3 bases are TGCAGCGTGGTACAGGGAAACACCATATATTTT. Amino acid sequence: CSVVQGNTIYF. The chain links TRBV29-1 to TRBJ1-3, with no clear D. CDR3 length: 11 amino acids. V shed 6 bases and J shed 4 bases, with 7 bases lying between them. The germline V gene has CDR1 SQVTM and CDR2 ANQGSEA.

This clone was picked up one time. This chain links TRBV7-2 with TRBJ2-7; 12 bases agree with TRBD1. The CDR3 covers 16 residues. CDR1 and CDR2 from the germline V gene are SGHTA and FQGNSA. V lost 5 bases and J lost 7; bases outside the gene matches: 12. The CDR3 nucleotides are TGTGCCAGCAGCGACGTACCGGGACAGGGGGCGGGGGAGCAGTACTTC. Translated: CASSDVPGQGAGEQYF.

This clone was counted a single time. The chain combines TRBV7-9 with TRBJ2-1; tentatively, D is TRBD2 (6 bases). Trimming cost V 4 bases and J 5 bases, with 12 bases left between them. Germline loops: CDR1 SEHNR, CDR2 FQNEAQ (reference sequence). CDR3 length equals 14 residues. The CDR3 loop is CASSSRTTNNEQFF. Here the CDR3 DNA reads TGTGCCAGCAGCTCCCGGACTACCAACAATGAGCAGTTCTTC.

The V and J genes are TRBV7-3 and TRBJ2-4; TRBD1 aligns across 9 bases. CDR3 length equals 12 residues. The V and J ends lost 8 bases and 9 bases, in that order; junction bases with no gene match: 5. The germline CDR1 and CDR2 sequences are SGHTA and FQGTGA. In DNA, the CDR3 is TGTGCCAGCGGCCCGGACAGGGGCATTCAGTACTTC. It specifies CASGPDRGIQYF.

The chain couples TRBV6-1 to TRBJ1-1; the match to TRBD1 covers 7 bases. This CDR3 has 14 amino acids. Trimming removed 4 bases from V and 4 bases from J; junction bases left unmatched: 6. Germline V gene data show CDR1 as MNHNS and CDR2 as SASEGT. The chain's CDR3 is CASSASRGATEAFF. CDR3 nucleotide sequence: TGTGCCAGCAGTGCCAGCAGGGGGGCCACTGAAGCTTTCTTT.

The rearrangement links TRBV7-2 to TRBJ2-5, with 9 bases matching TRBD2. From germline, CDR1 is SGHTA and CDR2 FQGNSA. Trimming cost V 0 bases and J 6 bases; bases outside gene matches: 8. The CDR3 has 16 amino acids. CDR3 amino acids: CASSLARVAGVQTQYF. CDR3 DNA: TGTGCCAGCAGCTTAGCTCGGGTAGCGGGAGTTCAGACCCAGTACTTC.

This chain joins TRBV2 and TRBJ2-3; maybe TRBD2 (6 bases). This CDR3 has 13 residues. Germline V gives CDR1 SNHLY, CDR2 FYNNEI. Trimming cost V 8 bases and J 1 base, with 10 bases left between them. In DNA form, the CDR3 reads TGTGCCAGCGGGGTAGCGGGCACAGATACGCAGTATTTT. Protein product: CASGVAGTDTQYF.

V usage is TRBV30 and J usage is TRBJ2-7, with D possibly TRBD1 on 5 matching bases. V was shortened by 6 bases and J by 3 bases, with 18 bases between the two germline ends. The CDR3 covers 14 residues. Per germline, CDR1 GTSNPN and CDR2 SVGIG (reference sequence). The CDR3, as DNA: TGTGCCTGTACCTCGACTCCAAGGGGCTACGAGCAGTACTTC. Its protein is CACTSTPRGYEQYF.

The rearrangement uses TRBV18 and TRBJ2-1; the match to TRBD1 covers 7 bases. The CDR3 runs 17 residues. Germline lookup yields CDR1 KGHSH and CDR2 LQKENI. V shed 0 bases and J 7 bases; nucleotides not matched to a gene: 12. The CDR3 is CASSPPVRVGGWNEQFF. The DNA for the CDR3 is TGTGCCAGCTCACCACCCGTCCGGGTAGGGGGCTGGAATGAGCAGTTCTTC.